Included here is one T cell receptor beta chain sequence, with context. The germline V gene encodes CDR1 SSHAT and CDR2 FNYEAQ (reference sequence). V was cut by 1 base and J by 4 bases, with 13 bases left in between. The length of the CDR3 is 15 residues. This record belongs to a study of blood T cell repertoires in COVID-19. Source study methods: Nucleated cell counts were estimated from reference gene primer amplification. Assay: immunoSEQ multiplex PCR; the TCRdb copy retains only in-frame clones and omits some. V, J and clone size are taken as reported in that table, and D and trimming were inferred from the DNA itself. This sample has some 220,000 clones, with around 82% found just once.

The V gene is TRBV7-7, the J gene TRBJ1-2, with a weak D call TRBD1 (6 bases). The sequenced material came from peripheral blood. The source of this sequence is a woman aged 65 to 85 with acute or convalescent COVID-19. The CDR3 DNA reads as TGTGCCAGCAGCTTAGTTCCAAGGGGGACCTATGGCTACACCTTC. Its translation is CASSLVPRGTYGYTF.